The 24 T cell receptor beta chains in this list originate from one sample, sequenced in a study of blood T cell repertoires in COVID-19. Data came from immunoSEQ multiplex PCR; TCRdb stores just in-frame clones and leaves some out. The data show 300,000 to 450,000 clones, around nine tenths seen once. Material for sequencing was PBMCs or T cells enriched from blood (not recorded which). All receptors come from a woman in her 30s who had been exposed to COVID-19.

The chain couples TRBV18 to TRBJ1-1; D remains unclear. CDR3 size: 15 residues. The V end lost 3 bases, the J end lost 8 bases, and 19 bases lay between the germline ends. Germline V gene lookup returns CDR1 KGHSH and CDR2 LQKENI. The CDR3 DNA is TGTGCCAGCTCACCTCCCTCCCGACCGGGAGAGGAAGCTTTCTTT. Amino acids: CASSPPSRPGEEAFF.

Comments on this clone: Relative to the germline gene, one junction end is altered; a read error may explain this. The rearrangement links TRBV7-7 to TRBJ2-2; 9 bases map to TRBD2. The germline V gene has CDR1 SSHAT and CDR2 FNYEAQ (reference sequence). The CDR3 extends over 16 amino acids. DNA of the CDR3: TGTGCTAGCAGCTTAGGGGCTAGCGGGGACACCGGGGAGCTGTTTTTT. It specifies CASSLGASGDTGELFF.

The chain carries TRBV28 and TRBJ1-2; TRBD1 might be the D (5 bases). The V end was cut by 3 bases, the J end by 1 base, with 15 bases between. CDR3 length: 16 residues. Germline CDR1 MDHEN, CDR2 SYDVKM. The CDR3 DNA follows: TGTGCCAGCAGTTTGGGGGGAACCGATTTTAACTATGGCTACACCTTC. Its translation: CASSLGGTDFNYGYTF.

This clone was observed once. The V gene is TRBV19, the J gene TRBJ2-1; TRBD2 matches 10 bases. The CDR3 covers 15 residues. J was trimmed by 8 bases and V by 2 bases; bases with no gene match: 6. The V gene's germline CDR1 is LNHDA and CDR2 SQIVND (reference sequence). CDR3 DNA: TGTGCCAGTAGTATACGGGATAGCGGGAGGTATGAGCAGTTCTTC. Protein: CASSIRDSGRYEQFF.

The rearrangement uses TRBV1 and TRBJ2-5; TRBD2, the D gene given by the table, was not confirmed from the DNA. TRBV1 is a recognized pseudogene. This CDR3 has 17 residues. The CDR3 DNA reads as TGCACCAGCAGCCAAGATGCGGTAGCGGCCCACCATGAGACCCAGTACTTC. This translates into CTSSQDAVAAHHETQYF.

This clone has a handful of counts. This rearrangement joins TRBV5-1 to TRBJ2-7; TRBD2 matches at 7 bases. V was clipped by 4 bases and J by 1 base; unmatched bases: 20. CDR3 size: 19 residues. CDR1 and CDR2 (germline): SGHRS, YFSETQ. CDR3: CASSPNPIPQSGMSYEQYF. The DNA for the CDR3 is TGCGCCAGCAGCCCGAACCCGATCCCGCAGAGCGGGATGTCCTACGAGCAGTACTTC.

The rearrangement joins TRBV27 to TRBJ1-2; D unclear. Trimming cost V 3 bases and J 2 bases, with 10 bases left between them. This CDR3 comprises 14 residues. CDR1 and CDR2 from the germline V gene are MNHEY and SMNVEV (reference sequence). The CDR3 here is CASSFMGRNYGYTF. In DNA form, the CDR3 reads TGTGCCAGCAGTTTCATGGGGAGGAACTATGGCTACACCTTC.

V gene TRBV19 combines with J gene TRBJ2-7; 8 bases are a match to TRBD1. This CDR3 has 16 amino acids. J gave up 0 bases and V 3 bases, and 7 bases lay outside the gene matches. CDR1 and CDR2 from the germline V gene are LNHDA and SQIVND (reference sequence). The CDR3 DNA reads TGTGCCAGTAGTATGGGATGGGACAGGAGCTCCTACGAGCAGTACTTC. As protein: CASSMGWDRSSYEQYF.

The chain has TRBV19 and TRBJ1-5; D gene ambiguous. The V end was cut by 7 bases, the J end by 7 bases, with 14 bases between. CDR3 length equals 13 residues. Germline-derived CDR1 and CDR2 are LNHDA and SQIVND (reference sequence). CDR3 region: CASKGGLGQPQHF. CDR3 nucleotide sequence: TGTGCCAGTAAGGGAGGTTTAGGGCAGCCCCAGCATTTT.

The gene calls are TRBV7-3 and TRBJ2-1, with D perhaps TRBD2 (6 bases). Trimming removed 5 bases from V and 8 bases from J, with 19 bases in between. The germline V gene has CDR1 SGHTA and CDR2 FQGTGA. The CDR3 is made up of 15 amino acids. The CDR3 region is CASSPWGLLDDEQFF. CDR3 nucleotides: TGTGCCAGCAGCCCCTGGGGACTCCTGGACGATGAGCAGTTCTTC.

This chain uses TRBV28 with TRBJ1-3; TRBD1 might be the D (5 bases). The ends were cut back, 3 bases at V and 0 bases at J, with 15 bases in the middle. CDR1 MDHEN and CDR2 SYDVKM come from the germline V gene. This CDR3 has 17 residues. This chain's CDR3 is CASSFFRAQNSGNTIYF. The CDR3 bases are TGTGCCAGCAGTTTCTTCAGGGCCCAAAACTCTGGAAACACCATATATTTT.

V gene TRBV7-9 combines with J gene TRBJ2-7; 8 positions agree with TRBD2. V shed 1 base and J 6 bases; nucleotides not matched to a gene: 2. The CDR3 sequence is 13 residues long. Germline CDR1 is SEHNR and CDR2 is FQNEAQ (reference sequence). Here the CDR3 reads CASSLELAGEQYF. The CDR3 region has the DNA TGTGCCAGCAGCTTAGAGCTAGCGGGCGAGCAGTACTTC.

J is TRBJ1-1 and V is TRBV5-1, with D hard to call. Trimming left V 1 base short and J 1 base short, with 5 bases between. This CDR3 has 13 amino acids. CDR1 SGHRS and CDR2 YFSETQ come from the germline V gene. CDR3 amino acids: CASSLPENTEAFF. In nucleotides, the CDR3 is TGCGCCAGCAGCTTGCCAGAGAACACTGAAGCTTTCTTT.

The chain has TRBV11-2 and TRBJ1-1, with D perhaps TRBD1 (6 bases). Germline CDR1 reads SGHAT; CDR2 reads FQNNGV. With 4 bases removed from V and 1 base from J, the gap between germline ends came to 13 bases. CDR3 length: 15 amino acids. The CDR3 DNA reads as TGTGCCAGCAGCTCCACCGACAGGACGAACACTGAAGCTTTCTTT. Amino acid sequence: CASSSTDRTNTEAFF.

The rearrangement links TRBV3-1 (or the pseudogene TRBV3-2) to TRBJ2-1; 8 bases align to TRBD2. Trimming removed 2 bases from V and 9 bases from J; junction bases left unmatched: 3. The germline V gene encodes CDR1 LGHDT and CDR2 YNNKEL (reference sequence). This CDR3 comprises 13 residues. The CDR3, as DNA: TGTGCCAGCAGCCAAAGTCGGGAGGGTGAGCAGTTCTTC. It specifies CASSQSREGEQFF.

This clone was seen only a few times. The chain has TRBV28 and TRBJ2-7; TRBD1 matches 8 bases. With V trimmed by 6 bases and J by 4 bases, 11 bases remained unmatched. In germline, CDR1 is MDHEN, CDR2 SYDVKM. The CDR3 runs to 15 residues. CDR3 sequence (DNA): TGTGCCAGCAGCCTCAGGGGGCCAAGCTTATACGAGCAGTACTTC. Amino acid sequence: CASSLRGPSLYEQYF.

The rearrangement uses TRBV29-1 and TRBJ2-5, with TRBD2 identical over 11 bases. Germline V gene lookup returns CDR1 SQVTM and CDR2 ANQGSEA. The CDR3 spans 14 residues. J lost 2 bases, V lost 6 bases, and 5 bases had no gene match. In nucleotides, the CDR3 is TGCAGCGTGGGCCTAGCGGGAGGTCAAGAGACCCAGTACTTC. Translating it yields CSVGLAGGQETQYF.

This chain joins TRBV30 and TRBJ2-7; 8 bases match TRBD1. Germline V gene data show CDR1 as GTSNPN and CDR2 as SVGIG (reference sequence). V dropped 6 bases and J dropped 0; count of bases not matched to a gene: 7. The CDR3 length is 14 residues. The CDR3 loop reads CACGHDRGSYEQYF. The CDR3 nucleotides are TGTGCCTGCGGGCACGACAGGGGCTCCTACGAGCAGTACTTC.

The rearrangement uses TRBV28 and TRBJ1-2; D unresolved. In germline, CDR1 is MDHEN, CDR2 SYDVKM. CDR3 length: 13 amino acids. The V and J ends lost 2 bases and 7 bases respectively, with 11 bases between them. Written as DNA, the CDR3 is TGTGCCAGCAGTTTAGGTCTTATGCGTGGCTACACCTTC. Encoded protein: CASSLGLMRGYTF.

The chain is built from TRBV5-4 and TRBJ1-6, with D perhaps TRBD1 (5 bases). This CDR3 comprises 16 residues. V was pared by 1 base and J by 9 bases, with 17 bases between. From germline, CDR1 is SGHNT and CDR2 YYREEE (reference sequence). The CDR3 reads CASSLQLGQGGSPLHF. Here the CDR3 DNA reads TGTGCCAGCAGCTTGCAACTCGGTCAGGGAGGTTCACCCCTCCACTTT.

The CDR3 loop is CASSLGEKTTDTQYF. In DNA form, the CDR3 reads TGCGCCAGCAGCTTGGGAGAGAAAACGACAGATACGCAGTATTTT. The chain is built from TRBV5-1 and TRBJ2-3, with no clear D. Looked up from germline, CDR1 is SGHRS and CDR2 is YFSETQ. The CDR3 has 15 amino acids. The V end was cut by 0 bases, the J end by 3 bases, with 11 bases between.

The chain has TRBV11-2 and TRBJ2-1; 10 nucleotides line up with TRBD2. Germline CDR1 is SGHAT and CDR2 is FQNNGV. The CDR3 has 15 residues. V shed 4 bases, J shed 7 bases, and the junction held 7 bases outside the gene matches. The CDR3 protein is CASSYTSGTRNEQFF. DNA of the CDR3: TGTGCCAGCAGCTACACTAGCGGGACCAGGAATGAGCAGTTCTTC.

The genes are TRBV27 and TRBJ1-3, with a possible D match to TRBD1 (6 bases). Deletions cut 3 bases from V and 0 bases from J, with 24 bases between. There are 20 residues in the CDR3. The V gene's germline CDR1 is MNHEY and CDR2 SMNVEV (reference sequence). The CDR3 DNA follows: TGTGCCAGCAGTTTGGGGGCAGGCGGGGGGGAGCTTGACTCTGGAAACACCATATATTTT. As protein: CASSLGAGGGELDSGNTIYF.

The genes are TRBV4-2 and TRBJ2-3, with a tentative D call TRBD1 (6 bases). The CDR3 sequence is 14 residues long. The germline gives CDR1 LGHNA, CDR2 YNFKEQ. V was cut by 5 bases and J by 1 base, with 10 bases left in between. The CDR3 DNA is TGTGCCAGCAGCTCTCCAGGGGGCACAGATACGCAGTATTTT. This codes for CASSSPGGTDTQYF.